This entry features one T cell receptor (beta chain) sequence. Its target antigen remains unknown. No base quality information exists; no much larger clone differs at one position. CDR1 and CDR2 are drawn from the germline V gene: SGDLS, YYNGEE. There are 15 amino acids in the CDR3, from cysteine to phenylalanine inclusive. Only the CDR3 portion is preserved as DNA: 45 bases, with reading frame beginning at the first base. Trimming accounts for 2 bases at V and 3 bases at J, while the number of junction bases matched to no gene is 4. Healthy HIV-negative adults with no recently reported acute infections or vaccinations were included as donors. Only Caucasian adults living in Nashville, Tennessee, USA were represented among the donors. CD4+ T cells were enriched through magnetic negative selection, after which naive cells were positively selected on CD45RA and the remaining negative fraction served as the memory subset. Blood was collected by leukapheresis, and PBMCs were isolated by Ficoll-Histopaque density gradient centrifugation and then cryopreserved in liquid nitrogen vapor phase. Purity and quantity of every magnetically sorted T cell population were checked by analytical flow cytometry. Genomic DNA was isolated from each sorted fraction and quantified by UV absorbance on a Nanodrop 2000c.

TCR CDR3 regions were amplified from genomic DNA by multiplex PCR using the deep immunoSEQ assay. Extracted genomic DNA from each cell subset was spread evenly across all wells of several immunoSEQ 96-well plates, with each plate serving as a replicate. For sorted subsets, around 200 ng genomic DNA, equal to approximately 30,000 T cell genomes, was loaded into each replicate PCR. The purified libraries were quantified using a Qubit 3.0 fluorometer, sized with a Bioanalyzer 2100, and then quantified again using the KAPA Library Quantification kit. Each immunoSEQ 96-well plate was sequenced on its own single-read 150-cycle Illumina NextSeq 550 flow cell. Processing in the source paper ran as follows. Because the immunoSEQ output included only junctional sequences and no quality scores, the filtering could not be the same as the filtering used for full-length reads. Sequences were annotated with PyIR, a Python wrapper for IgBLAST v1.9, and V/J genes and CDR3 were assigned using IMGT germline references. Any read was removed if the V/J assignment was weak (E-value above 1e-6), the CDR3 was missing, or the read contained stop codons, out-of-frame junctions, or ambiguous translated residues. V3J clonotypes were defined by identical inferred V gene, J gene, and CDR3 amino acid sequence. Percentage overlap between repertoires was calculated by dividing the number of shared unique clonotypes by the size of the smaller repertoire. Repertoire richness was assessed with RTK rarefaction, the Chao1 estimator, and Recon v2.1 estimates of unobserved clonotypes. Generation probabilities for all TCRbeta clonotypes obtained by the gDNA method from a few donors were computed using OLGA. The source is immuneACCESS, and TCRdb retained only in-frame sequences with V and J called. Part of the clones is not carried over; for the studies checked, unresolved V genes explain less than half of this, and the remainder is unexplained. V, J and clone size were drawn from that table, and D and trimming were deduced from the DNA. The sample yields approximately 2.5 million clones; 90% to 95% were counted once. Of the sample, 0.14% falls within the top ten clones.

This specimen belongs to a study of shared clonotypes between healthy human individuals (dated by TCRdb to about 2020). With regard to the full study: Two women and a few men aged 18 to 49 years were included in the cohort. For each donor, three plates each were used for CD4 naive and CD4 memory, two plates were used for CD8 naive, and one plate was used for CD8 memory. To estimate repertoire size and how much clonotypes are shared between individuals, the study performed deep sequencing of blood TCR repertoires from roughly five healthy adults. To increase sequencing depth and limit assay-specific biases, TCR repertoire library preparation and sequencing were carried out by different laboratories using diverse techniques. Each donor's leukapheresis produced roughly between roughly 0.85 and 9.5 billion PBMCs. Summary of the overall study and its limitations: Because the study included a small number of donors, the genetic and exposure-history diversity represented was limited. Compared with non-shared clonotypes, the clonotypes found in all four sorted-subset donors had higher generation probabilities. Estimated clonotype richness was generally larger for naive than for memory subsets. Based on pairwise subsampling, the degree of clonotype sharing among donors was expected to be affected by sequencing depth. Even with the large sequencing depth, rarefaction of the sorted-subset datasets indicated that sequencing was incomplete. Sampling was restricted to blood, and TCR repertoires in tissues likely differ from the TCR repertoires found in blood. Across a handful of donors, roughly 5.4% of naive CD4, 3.5% of naive CD8, 2.3% of memory CD4, and 0.3% to 0.45% of memory CD8 clonotypes were shared.

The sequence is built from TRBV9 and TRBJ2-3; TRBD2 agrees with 9 junctional bases. The sequencing input was naive CD4+ T cells sorted from blood. The meaning of the sample's cell subset or site label: CD45RA+ positively selected. The sequence derives from a man younger than 30 in good health. The CDR3 protein: CASSVGSGRTDTQYF. The DNA is TGTGCCAGCAGCGTGGGTAGCGGGAGAACAGATACGCAGTATTTT.